This TCR beta chain was sequenced during a study of cytomegalovirus exposure and HLA in healthy donors. General observations from the study: In a later analysis, HLA-associated TCR beta chains were more clonally expanded than equally common others.

All the people who gave samples were healthy bone marrow donors. Germline CDR1 SNHLY, CDR2 FYNNEI. V trimming: 4 bases; J trimming: 3 bases; junction bases outside the gene matches: 3. The CDR3 length is 15 residues. PCR used 60 Vbeta primers and 13 Jbeta primers. Authors' analysis steps: Roughly 81 million unique TCR beta chains, 9 million to 14 million shared, were counted in a later analysis. Data came from immunoSEQ multiplex PCR; TCRdb stores just in-frame clones and leaves some out. The V and J calls and the clone size are those of that table, but D and trimming were determined from the DNA. The data contain tens of thousands of clones, roughly two thirds of them singletons. Turning to this clone: The antigen is not known.

Sequencing input: PBMCs. This clonotype was sampled from a woman in her fifties or sixties in good health and CMV-seropositive. J is TRBJ2-2 and V is TRBV2; the match to TRBD1 covers 9 bases. The CDR3 region has the DNA TGTGCCAGCAGTGGGGACAGGGTAGACACCGGGGAGCTGTTTTTT. This sequence encodes CASSGDRVDTGELFF.